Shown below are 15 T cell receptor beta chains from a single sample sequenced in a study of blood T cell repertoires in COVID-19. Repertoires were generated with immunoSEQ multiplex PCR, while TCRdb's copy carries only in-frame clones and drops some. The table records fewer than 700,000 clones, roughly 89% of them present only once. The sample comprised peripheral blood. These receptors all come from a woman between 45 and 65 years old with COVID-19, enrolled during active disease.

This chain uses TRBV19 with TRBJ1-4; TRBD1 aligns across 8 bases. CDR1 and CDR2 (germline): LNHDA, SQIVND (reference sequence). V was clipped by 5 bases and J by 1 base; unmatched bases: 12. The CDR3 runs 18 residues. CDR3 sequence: CASSGPRDRIGTNEKLFF. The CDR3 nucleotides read TGTGCCAGTAGTGGACCTCGGGACAGGATTGGAACTAATGAAAAACTGTTTTTT. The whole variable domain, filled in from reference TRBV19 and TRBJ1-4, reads DGGITQSPKYLFRKEGQNVTLSCEQNLNHDAMYWYRQDPGQGLRLIYYSQIVNDFQKGDIAEGYSVSREKKESFPLTVTSAQKNPTAFYLCASSGPRDRIGTNEKLFFGSGTQLSVL.

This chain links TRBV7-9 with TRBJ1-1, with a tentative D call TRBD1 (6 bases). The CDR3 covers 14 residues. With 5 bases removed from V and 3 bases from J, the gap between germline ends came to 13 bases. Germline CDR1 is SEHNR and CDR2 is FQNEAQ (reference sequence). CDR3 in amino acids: CASSPQGGDTEAFF. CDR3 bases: TGTGCCAGCAGCCCCCAAGGGGGTGACACTGAAGCTTTCTTT.

The CDR3 nucleotides are TGCGCTTCGGGATGGGTTCGCGAAAAACTGTTTTTT. This translates into CASGWVREKLFF. The chain combines TRBV4-1 with TRBJ1-4, with D unresolved. CDR3 length: 12 residues. Germline V lookup: CDR1 MGHRA, CDR2 YSYEKL.

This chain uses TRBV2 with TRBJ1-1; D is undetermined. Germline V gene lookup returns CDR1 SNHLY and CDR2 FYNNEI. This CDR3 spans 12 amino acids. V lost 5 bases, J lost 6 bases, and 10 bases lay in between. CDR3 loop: CASSSNSAEAFF. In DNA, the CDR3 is TGTGCCAGCAGTTCGAACTCCGCTGAAGCTTTCTTT.

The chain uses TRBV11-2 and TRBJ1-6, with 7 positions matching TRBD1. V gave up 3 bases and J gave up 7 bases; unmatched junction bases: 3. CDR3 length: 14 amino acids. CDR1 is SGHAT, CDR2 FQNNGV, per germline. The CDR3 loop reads CASSLETGNSPLHF. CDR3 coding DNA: TGTGCCAGCAGCTTGGAGACAGGGAATTCACCCCTCCACTTT.

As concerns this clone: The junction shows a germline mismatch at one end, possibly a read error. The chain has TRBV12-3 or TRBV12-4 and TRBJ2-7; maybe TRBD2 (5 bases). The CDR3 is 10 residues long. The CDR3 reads CASSLGGLVF. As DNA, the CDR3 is TGTGCCAGCAGTTTAGGAGGACTGGTCTTC.

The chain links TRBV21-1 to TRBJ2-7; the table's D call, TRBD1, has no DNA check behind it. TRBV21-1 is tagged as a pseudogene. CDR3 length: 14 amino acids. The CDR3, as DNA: TGTGCCAGCATAAGACAGGGATTCGCCTACGAGCAGTACTTC. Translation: CASIRQGFAYEQYF.

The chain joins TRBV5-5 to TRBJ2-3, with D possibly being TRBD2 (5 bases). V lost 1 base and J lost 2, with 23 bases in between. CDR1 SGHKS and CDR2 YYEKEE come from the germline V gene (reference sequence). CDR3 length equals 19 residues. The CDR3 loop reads CASSLNPPPSGGSTDTQYF. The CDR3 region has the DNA TGTGCCAGCAGCTTGAACCCCCCTCCGTCTGGAGGATCCACAGATACGCAGTATTTT.

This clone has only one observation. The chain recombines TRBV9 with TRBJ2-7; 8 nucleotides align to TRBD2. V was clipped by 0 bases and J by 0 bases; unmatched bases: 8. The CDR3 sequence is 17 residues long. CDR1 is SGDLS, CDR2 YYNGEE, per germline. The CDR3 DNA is TGTGCCAGCAGCGTAGGTAGCGGGGCTAGGAGCTCCTACGAGCAGTACTTC. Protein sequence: CASSVGSGARSSYEQYF.

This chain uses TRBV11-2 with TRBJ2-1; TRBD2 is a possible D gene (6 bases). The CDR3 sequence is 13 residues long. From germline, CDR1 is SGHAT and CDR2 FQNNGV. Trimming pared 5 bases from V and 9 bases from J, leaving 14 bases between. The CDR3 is CASSPSGRGEQFF. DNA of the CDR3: TGTGCCAGCAGCCCTAGTGGGCGGGGTGAGCAGTTCTTC.

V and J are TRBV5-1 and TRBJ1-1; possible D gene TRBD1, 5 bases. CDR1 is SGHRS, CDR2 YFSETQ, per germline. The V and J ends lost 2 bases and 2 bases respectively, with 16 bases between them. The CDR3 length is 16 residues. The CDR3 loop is CASSFGSSWTNTEAFF. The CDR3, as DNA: TGCGCCAGCAGCTTCGGGTCCTCCTGGACAAACACTGAAGCTTTCTTT.

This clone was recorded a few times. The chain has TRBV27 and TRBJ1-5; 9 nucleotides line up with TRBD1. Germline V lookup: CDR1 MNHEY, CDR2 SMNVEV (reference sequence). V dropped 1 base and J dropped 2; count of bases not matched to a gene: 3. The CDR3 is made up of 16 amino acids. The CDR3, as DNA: TGTGCCAGCAGTTTATACCGGGACAGGGGCAATCAGCCCCAGCATTTT. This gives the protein CASSLYRDRGNQPQHF.

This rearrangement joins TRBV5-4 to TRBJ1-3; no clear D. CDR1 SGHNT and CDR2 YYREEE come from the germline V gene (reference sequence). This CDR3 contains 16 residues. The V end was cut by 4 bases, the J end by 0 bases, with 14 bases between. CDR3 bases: TGTGCCAGCAGCCTCGCGGGATGGGGCTCTGGAAACACCATATATTTT. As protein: CASSLAGWGSGNTIYF.

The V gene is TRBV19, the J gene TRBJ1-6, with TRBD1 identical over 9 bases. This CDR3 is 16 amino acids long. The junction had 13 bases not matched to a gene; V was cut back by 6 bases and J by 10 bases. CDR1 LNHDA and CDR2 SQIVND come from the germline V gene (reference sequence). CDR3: CASSTGGAITYSPLHF. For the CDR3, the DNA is TGTGCCAGTAGCACAGGGGGCGCCATCACATACTCACCCCTCCACTTT.

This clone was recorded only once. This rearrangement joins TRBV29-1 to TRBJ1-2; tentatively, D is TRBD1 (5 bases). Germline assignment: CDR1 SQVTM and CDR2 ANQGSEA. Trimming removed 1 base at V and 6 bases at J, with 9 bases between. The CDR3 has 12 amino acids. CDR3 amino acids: CSVEATDHGYTF. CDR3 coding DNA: TGCAGCGTTGAAGCGACAGACCATGGCTACACCTTC.